The T cell receptor beta chain under discussion was sequenced for a study of blood T cell repertoires in COVID-19. Across the study: COVID-19 samples, acute and convalescent, were from the United States, Italy and Spain. From T cells, B-cell-depleted T cells, or PBMCs came the material, which was cDNA or gDNA.

Per the original methods: Nucleated cell number was recorded as an estimate derived from reference gene primer amplification. TCRdb's table, derived via immunoSEQ multiplex PCR, lists solely in-frame clones and lacks some. The DNA gave D and trimming, while V, J and clone size come from that table. This sample has some 260,000 clones, with about 88% found just once. Sequenced material: peripheral blood. The sequence derives from a woman aged 40 to 55 who had recovered from COVID-19.

The CDR3 DNA reads as TGTGCCAGCAGTTTAGGACAGCGCTACACCTTC. As protein: CASSLGQRYTF. V usage is TRBV28 and J usage is TRBJ1-2; tentative D call: TRBD1 (6 bases). The CDR3 is 11 amino acids. The V and J ends lost 2 bases and 9 bases respectively, with 7 bases between them. The germline V gene has CDR1 MDHEN and CDR2 SYDVKM.